This T cell receptor beta chain derives from a study of blood T cells in healthy people across ages. The ends lost 2 bases at V and 1 base at J; junction bases unmatched: 9. The CDR3 loop spans 17 amino acids. CDR1 SGHVS and CDR2 FQNEAQ come from the germline V gene. Together with a sample-barcoded 5' primer, a J-beta primer mix was included in a second PCR lasting 7 to 11 cycles. TCRdb reprocessed the 5' RACE reads with MiXCR, giving one entry per CDR3 protein. The repertoire includes around 900,000 distinct CDR3 sequences, 25% to 35% of them detected once, and approximately 15% sits in the top ten. Study-level points and caveats: Estimates based on one million T cells were treated as lower bounds. CMV infection status of these donors was not known.

Details on this clonotype: Its antigen is as yet unknown.

The sample was blood. The V call is TRBV7-8, the J call TRBJ2-3, with 7 positions matching TRBD2. This receptor was identified in a woman of 80 years or more in good health. The CDR3 bases are TGTGCCAGCAGCTTAAAAGGTGGCGGGGGAGGCACAGATACGCAGTATTTT. It yields the protein CASSLKGGGGGTDTQYF.